This T cell receptor beta chain came from a study of Tregs in tolerant kidney transplant recipients. The CDR3 is made up of 14 amino acids. CDR1 is LNHDA and CDR2 is SQIVND in the germline V gene (reference sequence). Trimming removed 3 bases from V and 5 bases from J, with 14 bases in between. Libraries were prepared by immunoSEQ multiplex PCR; TCRdb keeps only in-frame clonotypes and omits some of them. Of 15,000 to 19,000 clones listed, 85% to 95% are singletons. Unstimulated regulatory T cells (CD4+CD25+CD127-), CD4+CD25- non-regulatory cells, CD4 and CD8 cells were FACS-sorted from thawed PBMCs.

This rearrangement joins TRBV19 to TRBJ2-7, with a possible D match to TRBD1 (6 bases). Sequencing was done on a sample of CD8+ T cells from blood. This receptor was taken from a human donor in good health. CDR3: CASSITGMRNEQYF. In DNA, the CDR3 is TGTGCCAGTAGTATCACAGGGATGAGGAACGAGCAGTACTTC.